This TCR beta chain was captured by sequencing in a study of blood T cell repertoires in COVID-19. Data came from immunoSEQ multiplex PCR; TCRdb stores just in-frame clones and leaves some out. Of around 240,000 clones in the sample, approximately 86% were seen once. This clonotype was sampled from a woman in her 30s who had recovered from COVID-19. The sequenced sample consisted of peripheral blood.

CDR3 sequence: CASSSQSIPNTGELFF. Written as DNA, the CDR3 is TGTGCCAGCAGCTCTCAGTCCATCCCGAACACCGGGGAGCTGTTTTTT. The J gene is TRBJ2-2, the V gene TRBV9; D gene unclear. CDR3 length: 16 residues. V was cut by 4 bases and J by 0 bases, with 13 bases left in between. CDR1 and CDR2 (germline): SGDLS, YYNGEE.